What follows are 31 T cell receptor beta chains derived from one specimen sequenced in a study of CD8 T cells in Susac syndrome. Random hexamers served to reverse transcribe roughly 0.45 to 1 ug RNA. TCRdb re-called the immunoSEQ multiplex PCR reads through MiXCR, storing one row per CDR3 protein. Of 150,000 or so distinct CDR3 sequences in the sample, roughly 95% were seen once. The source material was CD4+ T cells from PBMCs. The receptors stem from a human donor with Susac syndrome.

This chain links TRBV7-2 with TRBJ2-1; D remains ambiguous. Trimming took 1 base from V and 2 from J, leaving 15 bases between them. The CDR3 totals 17 residues. Germline-derived CDR1 and CDR2 are SGHTA and FQGNSA. The DNA for the CDR3 is TGTGCCAGCAGCTTAGTCCTTACCGTGGTGCCCTACAATGAGCAGTTCTTC. This gives the protein CASSLVLTVVPYNEQFF.

CDR3 sequence reads: CASSSGTGQYF. The CDR3 DNA is TGTGCCAGCAGCTCAGGGACAGGGCAGTATTTT. The rearrangement joins TRBV11-3 to TRBJ2-3, with 8 bases aligning to TRBD1. Germline assignment: CDR1 SGHNT and CDR2 YENEEA. This CDR3 comprises 11 residues. V gave up 4 bases and J gave up 11 bases; unmatched junction bases: 2.

The rearrangement joins TRBV29-1 to TRBJ2-7; D is tentatively TRBD1 or TRBD2 (6 bases each). Germline values: CDR1 SQVTM, CDR2 ANQGSEA. The CDR3 contains 13 residues. Trimming took 6 bases from V and 4 from J, leaving 16 bases between them. The CDR3: CSVTVGGGYEQYF. The CDR3 nucleotides are TGCAGCGTGACGGTGGGGGGCGGGTACGAGCAGTACTTC.

This sequence joins TRBV20-1 and TRBJ2-5; unclear D gene. The CDR3 totals 10 residues. The germline CDR1 and CDR2 sequences are DFQATT and SNEGSKA (reference sequence). Trimming pared 6 bases from V and 5 bases from J, leaving 7 bases between. The CDR3 DNA reads as TGCAGTGCACCCTGGGAGACCCAGTACTTC. It yields the protein CSAPWETQYF.

The CDR3 sequence: CASSSIGTGGAREQFF. The DNA of the CDR3 is TGTGCCAGCAGTTCAATTGGGACAGGGGGTGCGCGTGAGCAGTTCTTC. The chain combines TRBV28 with TRBJ2-1; 11 bases fit TRBD1. The CDR3 runs to 16 residues. Germline V gives CDR1 MDHEN, CDR2 SYDVKM. Trimming removed 4 bases from V and 9 bases from J; junction bases left unmatched: 11.

Note on this clonotype: The junction does not match germline at one end; this may be a read error. The rearrangement uses TRBV30 and TRBJ2-7, with 7 nucleotides matching TRBD2. The CDR3 has 12 residues. Per the germline V gene, CDR1 is GTSNPN and CDR2 is SVGIG (reference sequence). CDR3: CVMGGGSYEQYF. The CDR3 DNA is TGCGTGATGGGCGGGGGCTCCTACGAGCAGTACTTC.

The chain links TRBV30 to TRBJ2-5; 7 bases agree with TRBD1. Germline CDR1 and CDR2: GTSNPN and SVGIG (reference sequence). V shed 3 bases, J shed 4 bases, and the junction held 8 bases outside the gene matches. This CDR3 comprises 14 residues. The DNA for the CDR3 is TGTGCCTGGAGACGACAGGGAAGGAGAGAGACCCAGTACTTC. Translated, it gives CAWRRQGRRETQYF.

This clonotype was seen only once. The gene calls are TRBV7-9 and TRBJ2-2, with D uncertain. The germline V gene has CDR1 SEHNR and CDR2 FQNEAQ (reference sequence). V shed 0 bases and J shed 5 bases, with 10 bases lying between them. The CDR3 covers 15 residues. CDR3 sequence: CASSLAPQVTGELFF. CDR3 DNA sequence: TGTGCCAGCAGCTTAGCCCCCCAGGTTACCGGGGAGCTGTTTTTT.

The chain has TRBV14 and TRBJ1-2; the match to TRBD1 covers 8 bases. Germline V gene sequence: CDR1 SGHDN, CDR2 FVKESK. The CDR3 loop spans 15 amino acids. Germline trimming cut 3 bases from V and 6 bases from J; bases unmatched to any gene: 9. CDR3 amino acids: CASSQLDRGSDGYTF. CDR3 nucleotides: TGTGCCAGCAGCCAGCTCGACAGGGGATCGGATGGCTACACCTTC.

The chain is built from TRBV6-2 or TRBV6-3 and TRBJ2-3, with 8 bases fitting TRBD2. Germline CDR1 reads MNHEY; CDR2 reads SVGEGT. CDR3 length equals 14 residues. V lost 4 bases, J lost 3 bases, and 3 bases stayed unmatched. The CDR3 DNA reads TGTGCCAGCAGTTCTAGCGGGTGGACAGATACGCAGTATTTT. Its translation: CASSSSGWTDTQYF.

J is TRBJ2-7 and V is TRBV30, with 7 positions matching TRBD2. CDR3 length: 16 residues. V gave up 0 bases and J gave up 3 bases; unmatched junction bases: 11. The germline V gene has CDR1 GTSNPN and CDR2 SVGIG (reference sequence). The CDR3 loop reads CAWSVLASGAYYEQYF. DNA for the CDR3: TGTGCCTGGAGTGTACTTGCCAGCGGGGCATACTACGAGCAGTACTTC.

V and J are TRBV29-1 and TRBJ1-2; 10 bases fit TRBD1. Germline V lookup: CDR1 SQVTM, CDR2 ANQGSEA. There are 13 residues in the CDR3. The trim removed 4 bases at V and 9 bases at J, leaving 8 bases unmatched. The CDR3 nucleotides read TGCAGCGTTGGGTGGGACAGGGGAGTTCGCTACACCTTC. Its translation is CSVGWDRGVRYTF. The full variable domain, in which reference TRBV29-1 and TRBJ1-2 provide the parts outside the CDR3, is SAVISQKPSRDICQRGTSLTIQCQVDSQVTMMFWYRQQPGQSLTLIATANQGSEATYESGFVIDKFPISRPNLTFSTLTVSNMSPEDSSIYLCSVGWDRGVRYTFGSGTRLTVV.

V and J are TRBV14 and TRBJ1-2; 7 bases line up with TRBD1. V was clipped by 4 bases and J by 4 bases; unmatched bases: 3. Per the germline V gene, CDR1 is SGHDN and CDR2 is FVKESK. The CDR3 has 13 amino acids. This CDR3 reads CASSLTGRYGYTF. CDR3 coding DNA: TGTGCCAGCAGCCTGACAGGGCGCTATGGCTACACCTTC.

The sample holds a few counts of this clonotype. The V and J genes are TRBV11-1 and TRBJ1-1, with no clear D. This CDR3 comprises 15 residues. Per germline, CDR1 SGHAT and CDR2 FQDESV (reference sequence). V gave up 5 bases and J gave up 1 base, with 14 bases separating them. CDR3 nucleotides: TGTGCCAGCAGCGATCTTGGACCGTCGAACACTGAAGCTTTCTTT. It codes for CASSDLGPSNTEAFF.

This chain uses TRBV27 with TRBJ2-7; D ambiguous. Germline lookup yields CDR1 MNHEY and CDR2 SMNVEV (reference sequence). V was shortened by 4 bases and J by 4 bases, with 8 bases between the two germline ends. The CDR3 totals 12 residues. Here the CDR3 DNA reads TGTGCCAGCAGTTATCGGGTTTACGAGCAGTACTTC. It specifies CASSYRVYEQYF.

The V call is TRBV29-1, the J call TRBJ2-1; 16 nucleotides align to TRBD2. Germline V CDR1 and CDR2: SQVTM, ANQGSEA. This CDR3 has 16 amino acids. Losses at the gene ends were 6 bases for V and 7 bases for J; bases not matched to a gene: 9. The CDR3 reads CSVSGGTSGGVNEQFF. CDR3 sequence (DNA): TGCAGCGTATCCGGTGGGACTAGCGGGGGGGTTAATGAGCAGTTCTTC.

V gene TRBV2 combines with J gene TRBJ2-3; D unclear. The ends were cut back, 2 bases at V and 3 bases at J, with 9 bases in the middle. The CDR3 consists of 14 residues. The germline CDR1 and CDR2 sequences are SNHLY and FYNNEI. CDR3 DNA: TGTGCCAGCAGTGAATGGCAGTCAACAGATACGCAGTATTTT. Protein: CASSEWQSTDTQYF.

The rearrangement joins TRBV29-1 to TRBJ2-7; D perhaps matches TRBD2 (6 bases). The CDR3 runs 11 residues. The germline V and J ends were trimmed by 7 bases and 7 bases, with 14 bases remaining between them. Germline CDR1 is SQVTM and CDR2 is ANQGSEA. The CDR3 region is CSAQVAGEQYV. CDR3 DNA sequence: TGCAGCGCCCAGGTTGCGGGGGAGCAGTACGTC.

The J gene is TRBJ2-7, the V gene TRBV6-2 or TRBV6-3; maybe TRBD1 (5 bases). Trimming took 11 bases from V and 6 from J, leaving 17 bases between them. Germline assignment: CDR1 MNHEY and CDR2 SVGEGT. The CDR3 length is 12 residues. The chain's CDR3 is CASRAATIEQYF. The CDR3 bases are TGTGCCTCCAGGGCCGCCACGATCGAGCAGTACTTC.

CDR3 sequence: CASTPAGSGELFF. The CDR3 coding sequence is TGTGCCAGCACCCCTGCCGGATCCGGGGAGCTGTTTTTT. This chain uses TRBV12-3 or TRBV12-4 with TRBJ2-2; the D is unclear. This CDR3 spans 13 amino acids. Deletions cut 7 bases from V and 6 bases from J, with 12 bases between.

The chain uses TRBV12-3 or TRBV12-4 and TRBJ2-5, with D possibly being TRBD2 (6 bases). The CDR3 length is 15 residues. Trimming left V 6 bases short and J 5 bases short, with 19 bases between. In DNA, the CDR3 is TGTGCCAGCAGCCGCGGGACGGGGAGAGGGGAGACCCAGTACTTC. Its translation is CASSRGTGRGETQYF.

This chain uses TRBV9 with TRBJ1-1; D gene uncertain. The V gene lost 1 base and the J gene lost 4 bases, with 8 bases spanning the gap. This CDR3 spans 13 amino acids. The germline CDR1 and CDR2 sequences are SGDLS and YYNGEE. The CDR3 loop is CASSVMAGTEAFF. The CDR3 DNA reads as TGTGCCAGCAGCGTAATGGCGGGCACTGAAGCTTTCTTT.

This sequence joins TRBV4-1 and TRBJ1-2, with TRBD1 as a possible D gene (6 bases). Trimming removed 5 bases at V and 5 bases at J, with 18 bases between. Germline-derived CDR1 and CDR2 are MGHRA and YSYEKL. The CDR3 is 15 amino acids. The DNA of the CDR3 is TGCGCCAGCAGCTCTACCGCCACAGGGAGGTATGGCTACACCTTC. This sequence encodes CASSSTATGRYGYTF.

This rearrangement joins TRBV29-1 to TRBJ2-7; no reliable D call. V shed 4 bases and J shed 1 base, with 8 bases lying between them. The germline V gene encodes CDR1 SQVTM and CDR2 ANQGSEA. The CDR3 has 12 amino acids. Here the CDR3 reads CSVVLGSYEQYF. The CDR3 DNA reads as TGCAGCGTTGTTCTCGGTTCCTACGAGCAGTACTTC.

This clonotype was seen a single time. V usage is TRBV9 and J usage is TRBJ1-6, with D uncertain. The germline V gene encodes CDR1 SGDLS and CDR2 YYNGEE. The CDR3 loop spans 15 amino acids. V dropped 0 bases and J dropped 7 bases, with 11 bases sitting between them. The CDR3 reads CASSVEPAYNSPLHF. The CDR3 DNA reads TGTGCCAGCAGCGTAGAGCCAGCATACAATTCACCCCTCCACTTT.

The table lists this clonotype with a count of one. The CDR3 loop reads CASSSPGTGPYDGYTF. CDR3 bases: TGTGCCAGCAGCTCGCCCGGGACAGGGCCTTATGATGGCTACACCTTC. The chain carries TRBV5-6 and TRBJ1-2, with 9 bases that match TRBD1. There are 16 residues in the CDR3. Per the germline V gene, CDR1 is SGHDT and CDR2 is YYEEEE. J lost 6 bases, V lost 3 bases, and 12 bases had no gene match.

This sequence joins TRBV5-4 and TRBJ2-2; D is possibly TRBD2 (5 bases). Trimming shortened V by 0 bases and J by 4 bases, and 13 bases separated the two germline ends. The V gene's germline CDR1 is SGHNT and CDR2 YYREEE (reference sequence). The CDR3 covers 16 residues. CDR3 protein: CASSLGGRGSTGELFF. Here the CDR3 DNA reads TGTGCCAGCAGCTTGGGGGGTCGGGGATCCACCGGGGAGCTGTTTTTT. The entire variable domain, with the rest obtained from reference TRBV5-4 and TRBJ2-2, is as follows: ETGVTQSPTHLIKTRGQQVTLRCSSQSGHNTVSWYQQALGQGPQFIFQYYREEENGRGNFPPRFSGLQFPNYSSELNVNALELDDSALYLCASSLGGRGSTGELFFGEGSRLTVL.

This chain joins TRBV20-1 and TRBJ2-4, with a weak D call TRBD2 (6 bases). The CDR3 loop spans 15 amino acids. Germline V gives CDR1 DFQATT, CDR2 SNEGSKA (reference sequence). The V end was cut by 5 bases, the J end by 0 bases, with 14 bases between. The CDR3 DNA reads as TGCAGTGCTGGGCGGGGAGGCCTAGCCAAAAACATTCAGTACTTC. Translating it yields CSAGRGGLAKNIQYF.

This sequence joins TRBV3-1 and TRBJ1-5; D gene uncertain. The CDR3 loop spans 15 amino acids. The germline V gene has CDR1 LGHDT and CDR2 YNNKEL (reference sequence). Trimming left V 3 bases short and J 2 bases short, with 11 bases between. This CDR3 is CASSQGSPRNQPQHF. The CDR3 bases are TGTGCCAGCAGCCAGGGATCGCCGCGCAATCAGCCCCAGCATTTT. Combining the CDR3 with reference TRBV3-1 and TRBJ1-5 gives the whole variable domain DTAVSQTPKYLVTQMGNDKSIKCEQNLGHDTMYWYKQDSKKFLKIMFSYNNKELIINETVPNRFSPKSPDKAHLNLHINSLELGDSAVYFCASSQGSPRNQPQHFGDGTRLSIL.

The chain has TRBV9 and TRBJ2-3; 12 positions agree with TRBD2. This CDR3 spans 18 amino acids. Germline V gene data show CDR1 as SGDLS and CDR2 as YYNGEE. Germline trimming cut 2 bases from V and 4 bases from J; bases unmatched to any gene: 11. The CDR3 DNA reads as TGTGCCAGCAGCGTGGACTACACTAGCGGGGGGCCGGCAGATACGCAGTATTTT. Residues: CASSVDYTSGGPADTQYF.

The chain employs TRBV7-2 and TRBJ1-2; D call uncertain. Germline CDR1 is SGHTA and CDR2 is FQGNSA. The CDR3 is 14 amino acids. The V end lost 5 bases, the J end lost 7 bases, and 17 bases lay between the germline ends. This chain's CDR3 is CASSPAKGNRGYTF. The CDR3 coding sequence is TGTGCCAGCAGCCCAGCCAAGGGAAATCGTGGCTACACCTTC.